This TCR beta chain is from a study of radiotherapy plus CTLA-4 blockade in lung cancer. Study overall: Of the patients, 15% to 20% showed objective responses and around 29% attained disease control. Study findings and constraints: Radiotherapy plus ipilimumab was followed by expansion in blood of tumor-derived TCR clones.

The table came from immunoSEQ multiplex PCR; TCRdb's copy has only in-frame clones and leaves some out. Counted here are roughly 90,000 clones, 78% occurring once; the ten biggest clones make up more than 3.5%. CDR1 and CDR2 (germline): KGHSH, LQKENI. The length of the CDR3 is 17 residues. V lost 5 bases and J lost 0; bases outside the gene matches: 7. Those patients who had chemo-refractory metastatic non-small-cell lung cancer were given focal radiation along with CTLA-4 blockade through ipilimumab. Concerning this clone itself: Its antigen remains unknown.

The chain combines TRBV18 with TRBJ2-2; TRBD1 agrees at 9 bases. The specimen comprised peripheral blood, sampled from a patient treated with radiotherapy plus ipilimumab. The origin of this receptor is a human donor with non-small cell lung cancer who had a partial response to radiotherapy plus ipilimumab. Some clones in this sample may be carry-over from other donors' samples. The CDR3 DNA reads TGTGCCAGCTCAAGGGACAGGGTAATCACGAACACCGGGGAGCTGTTTTTT. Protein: CASSRDRVITNTGELFF.